This T cell receptor (beta chain) was sequenced during a study of blood T cell repertoires in COVID-19. About the study: Donors in the United States, Italy and Spain gave samples during acute or convalescent COVID-19. The cDNA or gDNA used as material had been derived from T cells, B-cell-depleted T cells, or PBMCs.

Germline V lookup: CDR1 SGHVS, CDR2 FQNEAQ. The CDR3 loop spans 15 amino acids. The J segment lost 7 bases and the V segment lost 5 bases, leaving 13 bases of the junction unmatched. Only in-frame clones appear in the TCRdb table, and some are missing; sequencing was by immunoSEQ multiplex PCR. The table shows fewer than 300,000 clones, with 70% to 90% occurring only once. What was sequenced was PBMCs or T cells enriched from blood (not recorded which). The chain uses TRBV7-8 and TRBJ2-7, with 8 bases matching TRBD1. The source of this sequence is a woman aged 25 to 39 who had recovered from COVID-19. In DNA, the CDR3 is TGTGCCAGCAGCACGACGTGGCAGGGGGCGGGAGAGCAGTACTTC. Translation gives CASSTTWQGAGEQYF.